This TCR beta chain was observed in a study of CD8 T cells in ankylosing spondylitis. Overall study results and limits: According to the report, clones linked to the disease were significantly enriched in matched synovial fluid samples taken from ankylosing spondylitis patients. Within ankylosing spondylitis blood, a TCR beta motif made up of eight highly homologous variants appeared to be characteristic. Before this, some motif variants had been reported in reactive arthritis synovial fluid and blood.

Only a few counts were recorded for this clonotype. The antigen is undetermined. With molecular barcodes, quantitative 5'-RACE was used to make the TCR beta libraries. TCRdb fed the 5' RACE reads into MiXCR, producing one record per CDR3 protein. The table records over 450,000 distinct CDR3 sequences, about 12% of them present only once. Source material: blood, either unsorted or a sorted T cell fraction (not recorded which). This clonotype originated in a male donor with ankylosing spondylitis.

The CDR3 sequence is CASSLRSTGTGITEAFF. The CDR3 DNA sequence: TGTGCCAGCAGCCTCCGATCCACCGGGACAGGGATCACTGAAGCTTTCTTT. V usage is TRBV7-9 and J usage is TRBJ1-1; 9 positions agree with TRBD1. Losses at the gene ends were 5 bases for V and 4 bases for J; bases not matched to a gene: 14. This CDR3 is 17 amino acids long. Germline V gene lookup returns CDR1 SEHNR and CDR2 FQNEAQ (reference sequence).